Sequencing of this TCR beta chain was carried out in a study of T cell changes during pregnancy in multiple sclerosis. V gave up 3 bases and J gave up 6 bases; unmatched junction bases: 14. Per the germline V gene, CDR1 is KGHSH and CDR2 is LQKENI. CDR3 length equals 17 residues. The table came from immunoSEQ multiplex PCR; TCRdb's copy has only in-frame clones and leaves some out. The top ten hold around 1.5% of the sample, which has about 110,000 clones, 92% seen once. V is TRBV18 and J is TRBJ2-1, with 7 bases fitting TRBD1. This specimen was peripheral blood, taken after pregnancy. The TCR comes from a female donor with multiple sclerosis, enrolled in a pregnancy study. CDR3 amino acids: CASSPTLTGMRGNEQFF. For the CDR3, the DNA is TGTGCCAGCTCACCTACCCTGACAGGGATGAGAGGCAATGAGCAGTTCTTC. Supplemented by reference TRBV18 and TRBJ2-1, the full variable domain reads NAGVMQNPRHLVRRRGQEARLRCSPMKGHSHVYWYRQLPEEGLKFMVYLQKENIIDESGMPKERFSAEFPKEGPSILRIQQVVRGDSAAYFCASSPTLTGMRGNEQFFGPGTRLTVL.